The 24 T cell receptor beta chains below were found in one sample sequenced in a study of CD8 T cells in Susac syndrome. RNA in amounts of about 0.45 to 1 ug was reverse transcribed with random hexamers. TCRdb used MiXCR to reprocess the immunoSEQ multiplex PCR reads, holding one entry per CDR3 protein. The table has 100,000 to 150,000 distinct CDR3 sequences, more than 85% seen once; the top ten hold roughly 0.31%. Sequencing was performed on CD8+ T cells from PBMCs. These receptor sequences come from a human donor with multiple sclerosis.

This clonotype was seen a few times. The chain recombines TRBV12-3 or TRBV12-4 with TRBJ2-7; 9 nucleotides line up with TRBD1. The V gene end was trimmed by 5 bases and the J gene end by 5 bases; junction bases not matched to a gene: 7. CDR3 length: 14 residues. The CDR3, as DNA: TGTGCCAGCAGTCCCGGGACAGGGAACCACGAGCAGTACTTC. This encodes CASSPGTGNHEQYF.

CDR3 in DNA: TGTGCCAGCTCACCACCGAGGAGGGCAGATACGCAGTATTTT. Its protein product is CASSPPRRADTQYF. The chain uses TRBV18 and TRBJ2-3, with D possibly matching TRBD2 (6 bases). The CDR3 runs 14 residues. Trimming took off 0 bases at V and 4 bases at J, with 8 bases between the two ends. Germline V gene data show CDR1 as KGHSH and CDR2 as LQKENI.

V gene TRBV5-1 combines with J gene TRBJ2-2; TRBD1 is a possible D gene (6 bases). V gave up 1 base and J gave up 11 bases, with 9 bases separating them. This CDR3 has 12 residues. CDR1 and CDR2 (germline): SGHRS, YFSETQ. The CDR3: CASSLTGRELFF. CDR3 bases: TGCGCCAGCAGCTTGACAGGGCGAGAGCTGTTTTTT.

The chain has TRBV6-2 or TRBV6-3 and TRBJ2-4; TRBD1 matches at 9 bases. V was clipped by 6 bases and J by 5 bases; unmatched bases: 5. Germline V gene lookup returns CDR1 MNHEY and CDR2 SVGEGT. The CDR3 has 14 residues. As DNA, the CDR3 is TGTGCCAGCAGGGGACAGGGTAGTGAAAACATTCAGTACTTC. It codes for CASRGQGSENIQYF.

The sample holds one count of this clonotype. The chain carries TRBV15 and TRBJ1-5; D gene uncertain. V gave up 0 bases and J gave up 1 base, with 4 bases separating them. The CDR3 is made up of 14 amino acids. Per the germline V gene, CDR1 is LNHNV and CDR2 is YYDKDF (reference sequence). The CDR3 loop is CATSRDRSNQPQHF. The CDR3 DNA sequence: TGTGCCACCAGCAGAGATCGAAGCAATCAGCCCCAGCATTTT. The whole variable domain, remainder taken from reference TRBV15 and TRBJ1-5, is DAMVIQNPRYQVTQFGKPVTLSCSQTLNHNVMYWYQQKSSQAPKLLFHYYDKDFNNEADTPDNFQSRRPNTSFCFLDIRSPGLGDTAMYLCATSRDRSNQPQHFGDGTRLSIL.

V is TRBV7-9 and J is TRBJ2-5; D might be TRBD1 or TRBD2, each matching 5 bases. The CDR3 covers 16 residues. From germline, CDR1 is SEHNR and CDR2 FQNEAQ (reference sequence). V was cut by 4 bases and J by 1 base, with 16 bases left in between. This CDR3 is CASSSPWAGSQETQYF. For the CDR3, the DNA is TGTGCCAGCAGCTCCCCTTGGGCAGGGAGCCAAGAGACCCAGTACTTC.

The chain combines TRBV5-1 with TRBJ2-1; D might be TRBD1 (6 bases). The CDR3 contains 14 residues. Germline lookup yields CDR1 SGHRS and CDR2 YFSETQ. Deletions cut 3 bases from V and 5 bases from J, with 12 bases between. Written as DNA, the CDR3 is TGCGCCAGCAGCTCCCTAAACAGGGACAATGAGCAGTTCTTC. The encoded protein is CASSSLNRDNEQFF.

The gene calls are TRBV3-1 and TRBJ2-4, with TRBD2 identical over 7 bases. The V gene's germline CDR1 is LGHDT and CDR2 YNNKEL (reference sequence). Losses at the gene ends were 0 bases for V and 0 bases for J; bases not matched to a gene: 8. The CDR3 extends over 18 amino acids. For the CDR3, the DNA is TGTGCCAGCAGCCAAGAATACAGCGGGGTGATAGCCAAAAACATTCAGTACTTC. This gives the protein CASSQEYSGVIAKNIQYF.

The chain employs TRBV5-6 and TRBJ1-2; D is unresolved. Germline lookup yields CDR1 SGHDT and CDR2 YYEEEE. The length of the CDR3 is 12 residues. V was clipped by 4 bases and J by 8 bases, with 12 bases between them. CDR3 residues: CASSPGQLGYTF. CDR3 in DNA: TGTGCCAGCAGCCCGGGCCAGTTAGGCTACACCTTC.

V and J are TRBV27 and TRBJ2-4; D is ambiguous. Germline values: CDR1 MNHEY, CDR2 SMNVEV (reference sequence). The V gene lost 5 bases and the J gene lost 1 base, with 12 bases spanning the gap. The CDR3 length is 15 residues. The CDR3 region has the DNA TGTGCCAGCAGTCCCAGCCGGTCGGCCAAAAACATTCAGTACTTC. This codes for CASSPSRSAKNIQYF.

This chain connects TRBV7-9 to TRBJ1-2, with 7 bases that match TRBD1. CDR3 length: 13 amino acids. Germline V lookup: CDR1 SEHNR, CDR2 FQNEAQ (reference sequence). After removal of 0 bases from V and 5 bases from J, the junction contained 0 bases not matched to a gene. This CDR3 is CASSLAGQYGYTF. The CDR3 nucleotides read TGTGCCAGCAGCTTAGCGGGACAGTATGGCTACACCTTC.

The rearrangement links TRBV11-2 to TRBJ1-4; 7 nucleotides align to TRBD1. The CDR3 has 17 residues. The germline V gene has CDR1 SGHAT and CDR2 FQNNGV. The junction had 14 bases not matched to a gene; V was cut back by 2 bases and J by 8 bases. CDR3 sequence reads: CASSLNLGGQTGEKLFF. The CDR3 nucleotides read TGTGCCAGCAGCTTAAACCTCGGGGGACAGACGGGGGAAAAACTGTTTTTT.

The V and J genes are TRBV30 and TRBJ2-1, with D possibly being TRBD1 (7 bases). Germline V lookup: CDR1 GTSNPN, CDR2 SVGIG (reference sequence). V lost 4 bases, J lost 8 bases, and 18 bases lay in between. The CDR3 is made up of 14 amino acids. The CDR3 nucleotides are TGTGCCTGGACACCAGACAGGGAGGTGGATGAGCAGTTCTTC. Protein product: CAWTPDREVDEQFF.

The rearrangement uses TRBV5-6 and TRBJ2-3; no clear D. Germline lookup yields CDR1 SGHDT and CDR2 YYEEEE. CDR3 length: 13 amino acids. Trimming stripped 5 bases from V and 2 bases from J, with 9 bases between. This CDR3 reads CASSNAPTDTQYF. CDR3 nucleotide sequence: TGTGCCAGCAGTAACGCCCCCACAGATACGCAGTATTTT.

The CDR3 coding sequence is TGTGCCAGCAGCGTCTCGCGGGGGGGTTACAATGAGCAGTTCTTC. Translating it yields CASSVSRGGYNEQFF. The rearrangement joins TRBV11-3 to TRBJ2-1; 9 bases map to TRBD2. Germline V CDR1 and CDR2: SGHNT, YENEEA. V was pared by 5 bases and J by 4 bases, with 6 bases of the junction left unmatched. This CDR3 comprises 15 residues.

This chain uses TRBV27 with TRBJ2-2; weak D call: TRBD1 (6 bases). Germline values: CDR1 MNHEY, CDR2 SMNVEV (reference sequence). The CDR3 covers 15 residues. Trimming pared 2 bases from V and 0 bases from J, leaving 7 bases between. The CDR3 region has the DNA TGTGCCAGCAGTTTAAAGGGGGCGAACACCGGGGAGCTGTTTTTT. It encodes CASSLKGANTGELFF.

The chain couples TRBV5-4 to TRBJ2-1; 8 bases map to TRBD1. Trimming took 3 bases from V and 0 from J; bases not matched to a gene: 5. The germline CDR1 and CDR2 sequences are SGHNT and YYREEE (reference sequence). CDR3 length: 16 residues. CDR3 residues: CASSSGTGFSYNEQFF. CDR3 bases: TGTGCCAGCAGCTCCGGGACAGGCTTCTCCTACAATGAGCAGTTCTTC.

The chain joins TRBV14 to TRBJ1-1, with 7 bases lining up with TRBD1. Looked up from germline, CDR1 is SGHDN and CDR2 is FVKESK. J gave up 7 bases and V 5 bases, and 10 bases lay outside the gene matches. There are 14 residues in the CDR3. The CDR3 bases are TGTGCCAGCAGCGGGACAGCTTATGTTGGTGAAGCTTTCTTT. Translating gives CASSGTAYVGEAFF.

The rearrangement links TRBV5-5 to TRBJ2-4, with a tentative D call TRBD1 (7 bases). The V and J ends lost 1 base and 1 base respectively, with 12 bases between them. The CDR3 totals 16 residues. Germline CDR1 is SGHKS and CDR2 is YYEKEE (reference sequence). This CDR3 is CASSLTPGGAKNIQYF. The DNA for the CDR3 is TGTGCCAGCAGCTTGACTCCAGGGGGGGCCAAAAACATTCAGTACTTC.

The chain carries TRBV20-1 and TRBJ2-1; 11 bases are shared with TRBD2. The CDR3 spans 15 residues. CDR1 and CDR2 (germline): DFQATT, SNEGSKA (reference sequence). The junction had 5 bases not matched to a gene; V was cut back by 4 bases and J by 3 bases. This CDR3 is CSAKGGLADYNEQFF. DNA for the CDR3: TGCAGTGCTAAAGGGGGACTAGCGGACTACAATGAGCAGTTCTTC.

This sequence joins TRBV9 and TRBJ1-5; no clear D. V dropped 3 bases and J dropped 6 bases, with 13 bases sitting between them. CDR1 and CDR2 from the germline V gene are SGDLS and YYNGEE. This CDR3 region has 14 residues. The CDR3 coding sequence is TGTGCCAGCAGCGCCGAGGGCCGTGGTCAGCCCCAGCATTTT. Translation: CASSAEGRGQPQHF.

The rearrangement joins TRBV30 to TRBJ1-1; D unresolved. The CDR3 runs 14 residues. Germline V CDR1 and CDR2: GTSNPN, SVGIG (reference sequence). Trimming cost V 4 bases and J 1 base, with 13 bases left between them. The CDR3 DNA sequence: TGTGCCTGGAAAATTGGAGTGGGGAACACTGAAGCTTTCTTT. It is translated as CAWKIGVGNTEAFF.

This clonotype was recorded once. This chain connects TRBV30 to TRBJ1-1; D might be TRBD1 (6 bases). The germline V gene encodes CDR1 GTSNPN and CDR2 SVGIG (reference sequence). There are 12 residues in the CDR3. V shed 3 bases and J shed 4 bases, with 9 bases lying between them. DNA of the CDR3: TGTGCCTGGAGCAAGGGGGGCACTGAAGCTTTCTTT. Encoded protein: CAWSKGGTEAFF.

V is TRBV27 and J is TRBJ2-1, with 9 bases identical to TRBD2. The germline V gene has CDR1 MNHEY and CDR2 SMNVEV (reference sequence). V shed 10 bases and J 7 bases; nucleotides not matched to a gene: 8. The CDR3 runs 13 residues. The CDR3 reads CATTAGGKNEQFF. The DNA for the CDR3 is TGTGCCACCACCGCGGGGGGGAAGAATGAGCAGTTCTTC.